This TCR beta chain was obtained from a study of shared clonotypes between healthy human individuals. The wider study: A donor's plate count was three for CD4 naive and three for CD4 memory; CD8 naive had two and CD8 memory one.

Only in-frame clones appear in the TCRdb table, and some are missing; sequencing was by immunoSEQ multiplex PCR. The sample lists around 2.3 million clones, almost 96% seen once, with approximately 0.13% in the top ten. The study's findings and limits: Clonotype sharing across a few donors was observed for approximately 5% of naive CD4 clonotypes. Estimated clonotype richness was generally higher in naive than memory subsets. Measured sharing among donors was expected to vary with sequencing depth.

On this clone itself: Its antigen remains unidentified.

The CDR3 has 15 amino acids. V dropped 1 base and J dropped 2; count of bases not matched to a gene: 5. CDR1 is SGHNT, CDR2 YENEEA, per germline. This sequence originates from a man aged 18 to 30 in good health. The V gene is TRBV11-3, the J gene TRBJ2-7; 7 positions match TRBD1. The sample consisted of naive CD4+ T cells sorted from blood. Subset noted: CD45RA+ positively selected. The CDR3 loop reads CASSLGQGDTYEQYF. The DNA of the CDR3 is TGTGCCAGCAGCTTAGGACAGGGAGACACCTACGAGCAGTACTTC.